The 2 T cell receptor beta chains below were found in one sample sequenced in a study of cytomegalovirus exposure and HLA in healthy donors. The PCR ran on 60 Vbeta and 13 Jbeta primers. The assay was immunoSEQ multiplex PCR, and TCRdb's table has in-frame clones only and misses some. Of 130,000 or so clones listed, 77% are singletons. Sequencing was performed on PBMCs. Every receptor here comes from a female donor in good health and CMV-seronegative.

CDR3 DNA: TGTGCCAGCAGTTTCCCCGGACAGGAAGCTTTCTTT. Translated, it gives CASSFPGQEAFF. This chain uses TRBV27 with TRBJ1-1, with D possibly being TRBD1 (6 bases). The germline CDR1 and CDR2 sequences are MNHEY and SMNVEV (reference sequence). CDR3 length: 12 amino acids. Trimming shortened V by 3 bases and J by 8 bases, and 10 bases separated the two germline ends.

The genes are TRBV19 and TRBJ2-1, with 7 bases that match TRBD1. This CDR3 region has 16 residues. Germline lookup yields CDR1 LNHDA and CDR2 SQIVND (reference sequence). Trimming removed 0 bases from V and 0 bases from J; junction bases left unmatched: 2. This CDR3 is CASSIDHRGSYNEQFF. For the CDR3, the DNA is TGTGCCAGTAGTATAGATCACAGGGGCTCCTACAATGAGCAGTTCTTC.